Listed below are T cell receptor beta chains from one sample, sequenced in a study of blood T cell repertoires in COVID-19. This table comes from immunoSEQ multiplex PCR, and its TCRdb copy is limited to in-frame clones, with some not included. This sample has about 210,000 clones, with about 91% found just once. The sample comprised peripheral blood. The receptors come from a man aged 25-45 years with acute or convalescent COVID-19. Each CDR3 is given with its conserved first and last residue. The order of the fields is V gene, D gene, J gene, clone size, CDR3 protein, CDR3 DNA. A D gene is named only where the DNA matches it firmly. Expanded clones get a size class; other rows say once, few or many, or leave the size out.

v_gene: TRBV9; d_gene: -; j_gene: TRBJ2-2; abundance: -; CDR3aa: CATGGGDYTGELFF; CDR3nt: TGTGCCACTGGCGGCGGGGACTACACCGGGGAGCTGTTTTTT
v_gene: TRBV6-2/TRBV6-3; d_gene: TRBD1; j_gene: TRBJ2-5; abundance: -; CDR3aa: CASSYPRRGQETQYF; CDR3nt: TGTGCCAGCAGTTACCCGCGCAGGGGGCAAGAGACCCAGTACTTC
v_gene: TRBV19; d_gene: -; j_gene: TRBJ2-6; abundance: -; CDR3aa: CASSIAGAGANVLTF; CDR3nt: TGTGCCAGTAGTATTGCGGGTGCTGGGGCCAACGTCCTGACTTTC
v_gene: TRBV27; d_gene: -; j_gene: TRBJ2-1; abundance: -; CDR3aa: CASIRSGLGLSYNEQFF; CDR3nt: TGTGCCAGCATTAGAAGCGGGCTCGGGCTTTCCTACAATGAGCAGTTCTTC
v_gene: TRBV2; d_gene: -; j_gene: TRBJ2-4; abundance: -; CDR3aa: CASSGAGHPTMIQYF; CDR3nt: TGTGCCAGCAGTGGAGCGGGACACCCAACCATGATTCAGTACTTC
v_gene: TRBV11-1; d_gene: -; j_gene: TRBJ1-2; abundance: -; CDR3aa: CASSLMGTGYGYTF; CDR3nt: TGTGCCAGCAGCTTAATGGGCACCGGCTATGGCTACACCTTC
v_gene: TRBV7-8; d_gene: -; j_gene: TRBJ2-7; abundance: once; CDR3aa: CASSFGTLRHEQYF; CDR3nt: TGTGCCAGCAGCTTCGGGACTCTAAGGCACGAGCAGTACTTC
v_gene: TRBV28; d_gene: -; j_gene: TRBJ1-5; abundance: many; CDR3aa: CASSPGQFNQPQHF; CDR3nt: TGTGCCAGCAGTCCAGGTCAGTTCAATCAGCCCCAGCATTTT
v_gene: TRBV5-1; d_gene: -; j_gene: TRBJ2-2; abundance: -; CDR3aa: CASRRPDSLSTGELFF; CDR3nt: TGCGCCAGCAGAAGACCGGACTCCCTAAGCACCGGGGAGCTGTTTTTT
v_gene: TRBV28; d_gene: -; j_gene: TRBJ1-6; abundance: few; CDR3aa: CASSAYRVYSPLHF; CDR3nt: TGTGCCAGCAGTGCATATAGAGTCTATTCACCCCTCCACTTT
v_gene: TRBV6-4; d_gene: -; j_gene: TRBJ1-1; abundance: -; CDR3aa: CARNPIRWNTEAFF; CDR3nt: TGTGCCAGAAACCCAATACGGTGGAACACTGAAGCTTTCTTT
v_gene: TRBV19; d_gene: TRBD2; j_gene: TRBJ2-1; abundance: -; CDR3aa: CASTGASGRYLNEQFF; CDR3nt: TGTGCCAGTACCGGAGCTAGCGGGAGGTACCTAAATGAGCAGTTCTTC
v_gene: TRBV30; d_gene: -; j_gene: TRBJ2-2; abundance: -; CDR3aa: CAWSRDWVSTGELFF; CDR3nt: TGTGCCTGGAGTCGGGACTGGGTATCCACCGGGGAGCTGTTTTTT
v_gene: TRBV5-6; d_gene: -; j_gene: TRBJ1-6; abundance: -; CDR3aa: CASSLEARGSSYNSPLHF; CDR3nt: TGTGCCAGCAGCTTGGAAGCTCGGGGGAGCTCCTATAATTCACCCCTCCACTTT
v_gene: TRBV5-4; d_gene: TRBD2; j_gene: TRBJ2-3; abundance: -; CDR3aa: CASSFKTSGINTQYF; CDR3nt: TGTGCCAGCAGCTTCAAAACTAGCGGGATAAATACGCAGTATTTT
v_gene: TRBV5-1; d_gene: -; j_gene: TRBJ2-1; abundance: -; CDR3aa: CASRAADEQFF; CDR3nt: TGCGCCAGCCGAGCCGCCGATGAGCAGTTCTTC
v_gene: TRBV19; d_gene: -; j_gene: TRBJ1-3; abundance: -; CDR3aa: CASSSTGRGSGNTIYF; CDR3nt: TGTGCCAGTAGTTCAACCGGACGGGGCTCTGGAAACACCATATATTTT
v_gene: TRBV28; d_gene: TRBD2; j_gene: TRBJ2-2; abundance: -; CDR3aa: CASSRRLAGWNTGELFF; CDR3nt: TGTGCCAGCAGCCGACGACTAGCGGGTTGGAACACCGGGGAGCTGTTTTTT
v_gene: TRBV27; d_gene: -; j_gene: TRBJ1-5; abundance: -; CDR3aa: CASILDSLSNQPQHF; CDR3nt: TGTGCCAGCATTCTAGACAGTTTGAGCAATCAGCCCCAGCATTTT
v_gene: TRBV19; d_gene: -; j_gene: TRBJ1-2; abundance: -; CDR3aa: CASSIGGVGGYTF; CDR3nt: TGTGCCAGTAGTATCGGGGGGGTAGGTGGCTACACCTTC
v_gene: TRBV30; d_gene: -; j_gene: TRBJ1-1; abundance: -; CDR3aa: CAYDRKNTEAFF; CDR3nt: TGTGCCTACGACAGGAAAAACACTGAAGCTTTCTTT
v_gene: TRBV2; d_gene: TRBD1; j_gene: TRBJ1-2; abundance: -; CDR3aa: CASSEGRGTNYGYTF; CDR3nt: TGTGCCAGCAGTGAAGGCAGGGGGACAAACTATGGCTACACCTTC
v_gene: TRBV5-1; d_gene: TRBD2; j_gene: TRBJ2-1; abundance: -; CDR3aa: CASSSPLGGATSGRGGYNEQFF; CDR3nt: TGCGCCAGCAGCTCGCCACTTGGAGGGGCTACTAGCGGGAGAGGGGGGTACAATGAGCAGTTCTTC
v_gene: TRBV4-1; d_gene: TRBD1; j_gene: TRBJ1-3; abundance: -; CDR3aa: CASSQDRNRGDGNTIYF; CDR3nt: TGCGCCAGCAGCCAAGATCGAAACAGGGGCGATGGAAACACCATATATTTT
v_gene: TRBV4-1; d_gene: TRBD1; j_gene: TRBJ1-6; abundance: -; CDR3aa: CASSQEGTGESYNSPLHF; CDR3nt: TGCGCCAGCAGCCAAGAGGGGACAGGGGAATCCTATAATTCACCCCTCCACTTT
v_gene: TRBV4-1; d_gene: TRBD1; j_gene: TRBJ2-5; abundance: -; CDR3aa: CASSQGTGSETQYF; CDR3nt: TGCGCCAGCAGCCAGGGGACAGGGTCGGAGACCCAGTACTTC
v_gene: TRBV19; d_gene: -; j_gene: TRBJ1-2; abundance: -; CDR3aa: CASRPNRVGGGYTF; CDR3nt: TGTGCCAGTAGGCCAAACAGGGTCGGTGGCGGCTACACCTTC
v_gene: TRBV12-3/TRBV12-4; d_gene: -; j_gene: TRBJ1-5; abundance: -; CDR3aa: CASSFGGRPQHF; CDR3nt: TGTGCCAGCAGTTTTGGTGGGCGACCCCAGCATTTT
v_gene: TRBV18; d_gene: -; j_gene: TRBJ1-5; abundance: -; CDR3aa: CASSPQGGSNQPQHF; CDR3nt: TGTGCCAGCTCACCACAGGGGGGGAGCAATCAGCCCCAGCATTTT
v_gene: TRBV6-5; d_gene: -; j_gene: TRBJ2-1; abundance: -; CDR3aa: CASSPRGSSYNEQFF; CDR3nt: TGTGCCAGCAGTCCACGGGGGAGCTCCTACAATGAGCAGTTCTTC
v_gene: TRBV12-3/TRBV12-4; d_gene: TRBD1; j_gene: TRBJ1-2; abundance: -; CDR3aa: CASTPTGNYGYTF; CDR3nt: TGTGCCAGCACCCCGACAGGGAACTATGGCTACACCTTC
v_gene: TRBV28; d_gene: TRBD1; j_gene: TRBJ1-5; abundance: -; CDR3aa: CASSRTGAIKQPQHF; CDR3nt: TGTGCCAGCAGTAGGACAGGGGCGATAAAGCAGCCCCAGCATTTT
v_gene: TRBV5-6; d_gene: -; j_gene: TRBJ2-3; abundance: -; CDR3aa: CASSLETSGTDTQYF; CDR3nt: TGTGCCAGCAGCTTGGAGACTAGTGGCACAGATACGCAGTATTTT
v_gene: TRBV18; d_gene: TRBD2; j_gene: TRBJ2-1; abundance: -; CDR3aa: CASSPRLAGQHNEQFF; CDR3nt: TGTGCCAGCTCACCACGTCTAGCGGGGCAACACAATGAGCAGTTCTTC
v_gene: TRBV21-1; d_gene: -; j_gene: TRBJ2-1; abundance: -; CDR3aa: CASSKDARGKGSYNEQFF; CDR3nt: TGTGCCAGCAGCAAAGATGCCAGGGGAAAGGGCTCCTACAATGAGCAGTTCTTC
v_gene: TRBV10-3; d_gene: -; j_gene: TRBJ1-2; abundance: -; CDR3aa: CAISSGGDYGYTF; CDR3nt: TGTGCCATCAGTTCGGGAGGCGACTATGGCTACACCTTC
v_gene: TRBV12-3/TRBV12-4; d_gene: -; j_gene: TRBJ2-7; abundance: -; CDR3aa: CASSLKREQYF; CDR3nt: TGTGCCAGCAGTTTAAAGCGCGAGCAGTACTTC
v_gene: TRBV11-2; d_gene: -; j_gene: TRBJ2-2; abundance: -; CDR3aa: CASSLVGDPGELFF; CDR3nt: TGTGCCAGCAGCCTAGTGGGAGATCCCGGGGAGCTGTTTTTT
v_gene: TRBV6-6; d_gene: -; j_gene: TRBJ1-3; abundance: -; CDR3aa: CASSTNGNTIYF; CDR3nt: TGTGCCAGCAGTACAAATGGAAACACCATATATTTT
v_gene: TRBV24-1; d_gene: -; j_gene: TRBJ1-1; abundance: -; CDR3aa: CATSDRTELEAFF; CDR3nt: TGTGCCACCAGTGACCGAACAGAGCTTGAAGCTTTCTTT
v_gene: TRBV27; d_gene: TRBD2; j_gene: TRBJ2-1; abundance: -; CDR3aa: CASNLAGGNYNEQFF; CDR3nt: TGTGCCAGCAACCTAGCGGGGGGAAATTACAATGAGCAGTTCTTC
v_gene: TRBV7-3; d_gene: -; j_gene: TRBJ2-3; abundance: -; CDR3aa: CASSQSITDTQYF; CDR3nt: TGTGCCAGCAGCCAGTCCATCACAGATACGCAGTATTTT
v_gene: TRBV19; d_gene: -; j_gene: TRBJ1-2; abundance: -; CDR3aa: CASSMNGPGGYTF; CDR3nt: TGTGCCAGTAGTATGAACGGGCCGGGAGGCTACACCTTC
v_gene: TRBV18; d_gene: -; j_gene: TRBJ2-7; abundance: -; CDR3aa: CASSPPARVAEQYF; CDR3nt: TGTGCCAGCTCACCACCGGCTCGTGTGGCCGAGCAGTACTTC
v_gene: TRBV5-1; d_gene: -; j_gene: TRBJ2-3; abundance: -; CDR3aa: CASSRGGESADTQYF; CDR3nt: TGCGCCAGCAGCAGGGGGGGCGAAAGTGCAGATACGCAGTATTTT
v_gene: TRBV5-4; d_gene: TRBD2; j_gene: TRBJ2-5; abundance: -; CDR3aa: CASSLAGLAGGQETQYF; CDR3nt: TGTGCCAGCAGCTTGGCCGGTTTAGCGGGGGGGCAAGAGACCCAGTACTTC
v_gene: TRBV7-9; d_gene: -; j_gene: TRBJ1-3; abundance: -; CDR3aa: CASSIAGNTIYF; CDR3nt: TGTGCCAGCAGTATAGCCGGAAACACCATATATTTT
v_gene: TRBV7-9; d_gene: -; j_gene: TRBJ2-1; abundance: -; CDR3aa: CASSHLDSYNEQFF; CDR3nt: TGTGCCAGCAGCCACCTAGACAGTTACAATGAGCAGTTCTTC
v_gene: TRBV7-3; d_gene: -; j_gene: TRBJ1-1; abundance: -; CDR3aa: CASSLSITVEAFF; CDR3nt: TGTGCCAGCAGCTTAAGTATTACGGTCGAAGCTTTCTTT
v_gene: TRBV2; d_gene: -; j_gene: TRBJ1-6; abundance: -; CDR3aa: CASSDRTGHSPLHF; CDR3nt: TGTGCCAGCAGCGACCGGACTGGGCATTCACCCCTCCACTTT
v_gene: TRBV18; d_gene: -; j_gene: TRBJ1-1; abundance: -; CDR3aa: CASSMGGMNTEAFF; CDR3nt: TGTGCCAGCTCGATGGGGGGGATGAACACTGAAGCTTTCTTT
v_gene: TRBV5-1; d_gene: -; j_gene: TRBJ2-1; abundance: once; CDR3aa: CASTGGYAGRSSYNEQFF; CDR3nt: TGCGCCAGTACTGGGGGATACGCGGGAAGAAGCTCCTACAATGAGCAGTTCTTC
v_gene: TRBV12-3/TRBV12-4; d_gene: -; j_gene: TRBJ2-1; abundance: -; CDR3aa: CASSSGTRDEQFF; CDR3nt: TGTGCCAGCAGTTCCGGGACTCGAGATGAGCAGTTCTTC
v_gene: TRBV7-3; d_gene: -; j_gene: TRBJ2-2; abundance: once; CDR3aa: CASRLKGLNTGELFF; CDR3nt: TGTGCCAGCAGGTTAAAGGGGTTGAACACCGGGGAGCTGTTTTTT
v_gene: TRBV27; d_gene: -; j_gene: TRBJ1-6; abundance: -; CDR3aa: CASSYDMYGNSPLHF; CDR3nt: TGTGCCAGCAGTTATGACATGTACGGAAATTCACCCCTCCACTTT